The present T cell receptor (beta chain) was sequenced within a study of cytomegalovirus exposure and HLA in healthy donors. Whole-study results and caveats: The analysis excluded some indistinguishable V segments, including TRBV6-2 and TRBV6-3. In vitro confirmation showed three CMV-associated chains to be CMV antigen specific. Information on immune exposure was restricted to one variable (CMV serostatus). Earlier analysis looked at TCR beta V segments, and most were productive about 90% or about 30% of the time.

A word on this clone: The antigen remains undetermined.

The germline CDR1 and CDR2 sequences are SGHRS and YFSETQ. CDR3 size: 15 residues. The V and J ends lost 6 bases and 5 bases respectively, with 15 bases between them. The PCR used 60 Vbeta and 13 Jbeta primers. Clones were sequenced by immunoSEQ multiplex PCR, and TCRdb holds only the in-frame ones, with some missing. This sample's clone table lists around 75,000 clones. The TCR was taken from a man aged 45-65 years in good health and CMV-seropositive. The V call is TRBV5-1, the J call TRBJ1-6; D unresolved. Sequenced input: PBMCs. The chain's CDR3 is CASTPGEGDNSPLHF. Here the CDR3 DNA reads TGCGCCAGCACCCCTGGGGAGGGTGATAATTCACCCCTCCACTTT. Combining the CDR3 with reference TRBV5-1 and TRBJ1-6 gives the whole variable domain KAGVTQTPRYLIKTRGQQVTLSCSPISGHRSVSWYQQTPGQGLQFLFEYFSETQRNKGNFPGRFSGRQFSNSRSEMNVSTLELGDSALYLCASTPGEGDNSPLHFGNGTRLTVT.